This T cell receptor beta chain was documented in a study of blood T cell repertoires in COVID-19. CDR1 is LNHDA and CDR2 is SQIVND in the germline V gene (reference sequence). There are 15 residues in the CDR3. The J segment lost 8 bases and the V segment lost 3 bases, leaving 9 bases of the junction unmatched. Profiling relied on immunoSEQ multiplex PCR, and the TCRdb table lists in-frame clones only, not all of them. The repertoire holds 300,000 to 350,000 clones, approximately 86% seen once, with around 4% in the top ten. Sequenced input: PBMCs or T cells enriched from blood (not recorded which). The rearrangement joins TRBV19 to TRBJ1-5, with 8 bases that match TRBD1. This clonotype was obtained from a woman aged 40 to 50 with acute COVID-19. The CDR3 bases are TGTGCCAGTAGTATTCCCAATAACAGGGGGAAGCCCCAGCATTTT. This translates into CASSIPNNRGKPQHF.